Listed below are T cell receptor beta chains from one sample, sequenced in a study of T-cell reconstitution after alpha-beta-depleted transplantation in children. TCRdb used MiXCR to reprocess the PCR reads, holding one entry per CDR3 protein. This sample carries about 250,000 distinct CDR3 sequences, more than 20% of them seen once, and the ten largest clones take 4% to 6%. The sequences come from PBMCs, mostly from graft donor cells, collected 360 days after TCRalphabeta/CD19-depleted stem cell transplant. These receptor sequences come from a female patient aged 2 to 10 who had a stem cell transplant for congenital amegakaryocytic thrombocytopenia, so the T cells may come from the graft donor. The CDR3 runs from the conserved cysteine through the conserved F or W. D genes are given only for firm matches. The listing skips clone size in some rows; elsewhere it reads once, few, many or a size class.

d_call,j_call,v_call,clone_size,cdr3_nt,cdr3_aa
TRBD1,TRBJ2-3,TRBV2,NA,TGTGCCAGCAGTCCGGGACAGAAAGCAGATACGCAGTATTTT,CASSPGQKADTQYF
TRBD2,TRBJ2-1,TRBV10-3,few,TGTGCCATCAGTGAGTCGGGAGGGAACAATGAGCAGTTCTTC,CAISESGGNNEQFF
NA,TRBJ1-4,TRBV20-1,few,TGCAGTGCTAGAACCGGGACAATGTCTGAAAAACTGTTTTTT,CSARTGTMSEKLFF
NA,TRBJ2-5,TRBV21-1,NA,TGTGCCAGCAGCATTGAGGAGACCCAGTACTTC,CASSIEETQYF
NA,TRBJ1-5,TRBV20-1,NA,TGCAGTGCTACCAATAGTGGAAGGGGAAGCAATCAGCCCCAGCATTTT,CSATNSGRGSNQPQHF
NA,TRBJ1-1,TRBV28,few,TGTGCCAGCAGTCCCCGTGGAGGGTTGGACACTGAAGCTTTCTTT,CASSPRGGLDTEAFF
TRBD1,TRBJ2-2,TRBV20-1,few,TGCAGTGCTGCTACCGACAGGGGGACCGGGGAGCTGTTTTTT,CSAATDRGTGELFF
NA,TRBJ2-7,TRBV29-1,few,TGCAGCGTTGGACCGTCCGGTGCCCACGAGCAGTACTTC,CSVGPSGAHEQYF
TRBD2,TRBJ2-5,TRBV20-1,NA,TGCAGTGCTAGAGGTCCAGCGGGAGGGACGCAAGAGACCCAGTACTTC,CSARGPAGGTQETQYF
NA,TRBJ2-1,TRBV5-1,few,TGCGCCAGCAGCTTGGTAGGGCAGGGGATCAATGAGCAGTTCTTC,CASSLVGQGINEQFF
NA,TRBJ2-1,TRBV20-1,few,TGCAGTGCTAGGGCCCGGGACTCGGTCGTCGGCAAGCAGTTCTTC,CSARARDSVVGKQFF
NA,TRBJ1-5,TRBV30,NA,TGTGCCTGGAGTTTACAGGATGCTCAGCCCCAGCATTTT,CAWSLQDAQPQHF
TRBD2,TRBJ2-1,TRBV7-2,NA,TGTGCCAGCAGCTGGCGACTAGCGGCTAGTTTACGGCAGTTCTTC,CASSWRLAASLRQFF
NA,TRBJ1-1,TRBV4-1,NA,TGCGCCAGCAGCCTAGGGCCACCCGGAGGCACTGAAGCTTTCTTT,CASSLGPPGGTEAFF
NA,TRBJ2-1,TRBV13,NA,TGTGCCAGCAGCCCGTTTAGCGGAAGCTCCTACAATGAGCAGTTCTTC,CASSPFSGSSYNEQFF
TRBD2,TRBJ2-7,TRBV9,few,TGTGCCAGCAGCCTCAGCGTCCTAGCGGGAGTAGGCGAGCAGTACTTC,CASSLSVLAGVGEQYF
NA,TRBJ2-2,TRBV6-2/TRBV6-3,NA,TGTGCCAGCAGTTACACTACAGGGGAGCTGTTTTTT,CASSYTTGELFF
NA,TRBJ1-5,TRBV12-3/TRBV12-4,few,TGTGCCAGCAGTGCCCGAGGAGCTAGCAATCAGCCCCAGCATTTT,CASSARGASNQPQHF
TRBD1,TRBJ1-6,TRBV10-3,NA,TGTGCCAGCCGACAGGGATATAATTCACCCTTCCACTTT,CASRQGYNSPFHF
NA,TRBJ1-4,TRBV6-2/TRBV6-3,few,TGTGCCAGCAGTTACGAGTTGAGGGATCCTAATGAAAAACTGTTTTTT,CASSYELRDPNEKLFF
TRBD2,TRBJ2-3,TRBV7-9,NA,TGTGCCAGCAGACTAGCGGGGGGAAACACAGATACGCAGTATTTT,CASRLAGGNTDTQYF
NA,TRBJ2-2,TRBV6-5,NA,TGTGCCAGCACCTCTTTTGGGTGGGAGCTGTTTTTT,CASTSFGWELFF
TRBD1,TRBJ1-3,TRBV10-3,NA,TGTGCCATCAGTGGCAGGACAGGGGGCTCTGGAAACACCATATATTTT,CAISGRTGGSGNTIYF
TRBD1,TRBJ2-7,TRBV11-2,NA,TGTGCCAGCAGCGCAGACAGGGGCAACGAGCAGTACTTC,CASSADRGNEQYF
TRBD2,TRBJ2-1,TRBV4-1,NA,TGCGCCAGCAGCCAATTGACGGGACTAACGAACAATGAGCAGTTCTTC,CASSQLTGLTNNEQFF
NA,TRBJ1-2,TRBV6-1,once,TGTGCCAGCAGTAGAAGTCATAGGGATGGCTACACCTTC,CASSRSHRDGYTF